Below are 18 T cell receptor beta chains sequenced from a single sample in a study of CD8+CD57+ T cells in acquired aplastic anemia. Investigators profiled TCR beta VDJ and CDR3 from genomic DNA template. TCRdb reprocessed the reads with MiXCR, giving one entry per CDR3 protein. The data show about 170,000 distinct CDR3 sequences, roughly 63% seen once. Sequencing used sorted CD4+, CD8+, or CD8+CD57+ T cells (not recorded which) from PBMCs. These receptors all come from a human donor in good health.

This clonotype showed up many times. V gene TRBV5-5 combines with J gene TRBJ1-1; D might be TRBD1 (5 bases). Germline V gene data show CDR1 as SGHKS and CDR2 as YYEKEE (reference sequence). The V and J ends lost 1 base and 5 bases respectively, with 21 bases between them. This CDR3 contains 17 residues. The CDR3 protein is CASSLRGLGVGVTEAFF. The CDR3 DNA sequence: TGTGCCAGCAGCTTGAGGGGCCTGGGGGTGGGGGTGACTGAAGCTTTCTTT.

On this clonotype: One end of the junction fails to match germline, which may point to a read error. The rearrangement joins TRBV20-1 to TRBJ2-1; TRBD2 agrees at 15 bases. The CDR3 has 14 amino acids. Per the germline V gene, CDR1 is DFQATT and CDR2 is SNEGSKA (reference sequence). CDR3 nucleotide sequence: TGCAGTGCAGGGACTAGCGGGGGGTTATATGAACAGTTCTTC. Translated: CSAGTSGGLYEQFF.

The CDR3 protein is CASRRNRDTDTQYF. CDR3 in DNA: TGTGCCAGCAGACGGAACAGGGATACAGATACGCAGTATTTT. The genes are TRBV2 and TRBJ2-3; D is perhaps TRBD1 (6 bases). V shed 6 bases and J shed 3 bases, with 13 bases lying between them. This CDR3 is 14 amino acids long. Germline CDR1 and CDR2: SNHLY and FYNNEI.

This chain links TRBV19 with TRBJ2-7; possibly TRBD1 for D (6 bases). Germline assignment: CDR1 LNHDA and CDR2 SQIVND (reference sequence). Trimming removed 5 bases at V and 2 bases at J, with 13 bases between. This CDR3 has 14 amino acids. The CDR3 sequence: CASSGQGQAYEQYF. The CDR3 coding sequence is TGTGCCAGTAGTGGCCAGGGACAAGCCTACGAGCAGTACTTC. Together with reference TRBV19 and TRBJ2-7, the CDR3 gives the full variable domain: DGGITQSPKYLFRKEGQNVTLSCEQNLNHDAMYWYRQDPGQGLRLIYYSQIVNDFQKGDIAEGYSVSREKKESFPLTVTSAQKNPTAFYLCASSGQGQAYEQYFGPGTRLTVT.

The rearrangement links TRBV12-3 or TRBV12-4 to TRBJ2-3; 13 positions agree with TRBD2. V lost 6 bases to trimming and J lost 5 bases; unmatched junction nucleotides: 2. The CDR3 has 14 amino acids. The CDR3 region is CASRLAGGGDTQYF. Here the CDR3 DNA reads TGTGCCAGCAGACTAGCGGGAGGGGGAGATACGCAGTATTTT.

The J gene is TRBJ1-2, the V gene TRBV9; D gene uncertain. Trimming cost V 3 bases and J 8 bases, with 8 bases left between them. Germline V gene sequence: CDR1 SGDLS, CDR2 YYNGEE. There are 11 residues in the CDR3. This chain's CDR3 is CASSAALGYTF. Here the CDR3 DNA reads TGTGCCAGCAGCGCGGCTCTCGGCTACACCTTC. Combining the CDR3 with reference TRBV9 and TRBJ1-2 gives the whole variable domain DSGVTQTPKHLITATGQRVTLRCSPRSGDLSVYWYQQSLDQGLQFLIQYYNGEERAKGNILERFSAQQFPDLHSELNLSSLELGDSALYFCASSAALGYTFGSGTRLTVV.

The V and J genes are TRBV7-9 and TRBJ1-4; D perhaps matches TRBD1 (6 bases). Germline CDR1 and CDR2: SEHNR and FQNEAQ (reference sequence). This CDR3 is 18 amino acids long. V gave up 5 bases and J gave up 5 bases, with 24 bases separating them. As DNA, the CDR3 is TGTGCCAGCAGCCGGTATAGGGGACACTCCCAACAAAATGAAAAACTGTTTTTT. This translates into CASSRYRGHSQQNEKLFF.

This clonotype appeared a single time. The genes are TRBV7-9 and TRBJ2-7; the D gene is possibly TRBD1 (6 bases). V was cut by 5 bases and J by 3 bases, with 14 bases left in between. The V gene's germline CDR1 is SEHNR and CDR2 FQNEAQ (reference sequence). The CDR3 consists of 14 residues. CDR3 in DNA: TGTGCCAGCAGCCCCATGGGCAGGGGCTACGAGCAGTACTTC. It encodes CASSPMGRGYEQYF.

This clonotype was detected ten times or more. J is TRBJ1-2 and V is TRBV20-1; possible D gene TRBD1, 6 bases. There are 12 residues in the CDR3. Germline lookup yields CDR1 DFQATT and CDR2 SNEGSKA (reference sequence). Trimming shortened V by 6 bases and J by 7 bases, and 15 bases separated the two germline ends. CDR3 sequence (DNA): TGCAGTGCAGACGCAGGGGTATCTGGCTACACCTTC. Its protein is CSADAGVSGYTF.

The rearrangement links TRBV7-2 to TRBJ2-5; D is perhaps TRBD2 (5 bases). Trimming took 5 bases from V and 4 from J, leaving 11 bases between them. Looked up from germline, CDR1 is SGHTA and CDR2 is FQGNSA. The CDR3 is 13 residues long. For the CDR3, the DNA is TGTGCCAGCAGCACGTGGAGGAGAGAGACCCAGTACTTC. It translates to CASSTWRRETQYF.

The gene calls are TRBV7-9 and TRBJ2-7; TRBD2 might be the D (6 bases). Germline assignment: CDR1 SEHNR and CDR2 FQNEAQ (reference sequence). The CDR3 covers 12 residues. V lost 5 bases, J lost 7 bases, and 12 bases lay in between. As DNA, the CDR3 is TGTGCCAGCAGCGGGAGGACCTTGGAGCAGTACTTC. Translated, it gives CASSGRTLEQYF.

The rearrangement links TRBV20-1 to TRBJ2-7; 7 bases are a match to TRBD1. Germline CDR1 DFQATT, CDR2 SNEGSKA (reference sequence). This CDR3 spans 13 amino acids. The J segment lost 5 bases and the V segment lost 3 bases, leaving 7 bases of the junction unmatched. The CDR3 DNA sequence: TGCAGTGCTAGCCGCCAGGGGGTGGACGAGCAGTACTTC. Translation: CSASRQGVDEQYF.

This clonotype was seen many times. The chain couples TRBV2 to TRBJ1-2, with D unclear. The germline CDR1 and CDR2 sequences are SNHLY and FYNNEI. This CDR3 comprises 15 residues. The V end lost 4 bases, the J end lost 0 bases, and 12 bases lay between the germline ends. Written as DNA, the CDR3 is TGTGCCAGCAGTGTGGCGGAGACTACTAACTATGGCTACACCTTC. Protein product: CASSVAETTNYGYTF.

The rearrangement links TRBV16 to TRBJ1-5; D is perhaps TRBD1 (6 bases). The length of the CDR3 is 16 residues. V was pared by 4 bases and J by 5 bases, with 18 bases between. Germline CDR1 and CDR2: KGHSY and FQNENV. CDR3 residues: CASSRRDTRPHQPQHF. The CDR3 DNA is TGTGCCAGCAGCCGTCGGGACACGAGGCCCCATCAGCCCCAGCATTTT.

This clonotype was found once. The chain couples TRBV20-1 to TRBJ2-7, with D possibly matching TRBD2 (6 bases). V dropped 5 bases and J dropped 6 bases, with 23 bases sitting between them. In germline, CDR1 is DFQATT, CDR2 SNEGSKA (reference sequence). The CDR3 is made up of 15 amino acids. CDR3 protein: CSASSRATSSREQYF. In DNA, the CDR3 is TGCAGTGCTTCCTCCCGGGCGACTAGTTCGCGCGAGCAGTACTTC.

J is TRBJ2-6 and V is TRBV6-1; 12 bases align to TRBD2. This CDR3 spans 18 amino acids. V shed 4 bases and J 0 bases; nucleotides not matched to a gene: 4. CDR1 MNHNS and CDR2 SASEGT come from the germline V gene. The CDR3 DNA reads TGTGCCAGCAGTGGTTCTAGCGGGAGGGCCTCTGGGGCCAACGTCCTGACTTTC. It is translated as CASSGSSGRASGANVLTF.

This clonotype was recorded a few times. A read error is possible here, since a much larger clone lies one base away. The genes are TRBV7-9 and TRBJ2-3; TRBD2 matches 7 bases. The germline V gene encodes CDR1 SEHNR and CDR2 FQNEAQ (reference sequence). V gave up 5 bases and J gave up 2 bases; unmatched junction bases: 7. This CDR3 has 15 residues. CDR3 DNA: TGTGCCAGCAGCCTCATGCGGGGGTACACAGATACGCAGTATTTT. This sequence encodes CASSLMRGYTDTQYF.

To note about this clonotype: A much more abundant neighbour one base away suggests this may be a read error. V and J are TRBV6-5 and TRBJ2-1; 11 nucleotides align to TRBD2. This CDR3 comprises 16 residues. Germline V CDR1 and CDR2: MNHEY, SVGAGI. CDR3: CASSNLAGGQYSEQFF. The CDR3 nucleotides read TGTGCCAGCAGCAACTTAGCGGGAGGGCAGTACAGTGAGCAGTTCTTC.